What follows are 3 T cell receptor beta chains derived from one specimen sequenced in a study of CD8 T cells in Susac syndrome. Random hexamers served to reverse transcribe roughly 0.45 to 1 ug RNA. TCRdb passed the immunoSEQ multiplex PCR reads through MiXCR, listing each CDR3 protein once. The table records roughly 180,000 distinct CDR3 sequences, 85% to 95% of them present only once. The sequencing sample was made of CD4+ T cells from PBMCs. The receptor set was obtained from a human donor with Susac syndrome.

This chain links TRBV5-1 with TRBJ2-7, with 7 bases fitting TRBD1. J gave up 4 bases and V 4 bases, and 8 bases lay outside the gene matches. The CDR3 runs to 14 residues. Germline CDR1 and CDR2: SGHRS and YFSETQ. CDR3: CASSPGDSRYEQYF. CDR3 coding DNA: TGCGCCAGCAGCCCTGGGGACAGTCGGTACGAGCAGTACTTC.

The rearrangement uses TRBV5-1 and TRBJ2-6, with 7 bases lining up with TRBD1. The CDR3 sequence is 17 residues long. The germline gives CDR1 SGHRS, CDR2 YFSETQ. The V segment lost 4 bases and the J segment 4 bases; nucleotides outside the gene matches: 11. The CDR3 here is CASSRGQLGGGANVLTF. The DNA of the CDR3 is TGCGCCAGCAGCCGGGGACAGCTAGGGGGCGGGGCCAACGTCCTGACTTTC.

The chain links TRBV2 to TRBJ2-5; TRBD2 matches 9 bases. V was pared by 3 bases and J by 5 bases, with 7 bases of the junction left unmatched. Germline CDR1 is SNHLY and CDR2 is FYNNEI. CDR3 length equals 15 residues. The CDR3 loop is CASSDSGRRLETQYF. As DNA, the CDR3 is TGTGCCAGCAGTGATAGCGGGAGAAGGCTGGAGACCCAGTACTTC.